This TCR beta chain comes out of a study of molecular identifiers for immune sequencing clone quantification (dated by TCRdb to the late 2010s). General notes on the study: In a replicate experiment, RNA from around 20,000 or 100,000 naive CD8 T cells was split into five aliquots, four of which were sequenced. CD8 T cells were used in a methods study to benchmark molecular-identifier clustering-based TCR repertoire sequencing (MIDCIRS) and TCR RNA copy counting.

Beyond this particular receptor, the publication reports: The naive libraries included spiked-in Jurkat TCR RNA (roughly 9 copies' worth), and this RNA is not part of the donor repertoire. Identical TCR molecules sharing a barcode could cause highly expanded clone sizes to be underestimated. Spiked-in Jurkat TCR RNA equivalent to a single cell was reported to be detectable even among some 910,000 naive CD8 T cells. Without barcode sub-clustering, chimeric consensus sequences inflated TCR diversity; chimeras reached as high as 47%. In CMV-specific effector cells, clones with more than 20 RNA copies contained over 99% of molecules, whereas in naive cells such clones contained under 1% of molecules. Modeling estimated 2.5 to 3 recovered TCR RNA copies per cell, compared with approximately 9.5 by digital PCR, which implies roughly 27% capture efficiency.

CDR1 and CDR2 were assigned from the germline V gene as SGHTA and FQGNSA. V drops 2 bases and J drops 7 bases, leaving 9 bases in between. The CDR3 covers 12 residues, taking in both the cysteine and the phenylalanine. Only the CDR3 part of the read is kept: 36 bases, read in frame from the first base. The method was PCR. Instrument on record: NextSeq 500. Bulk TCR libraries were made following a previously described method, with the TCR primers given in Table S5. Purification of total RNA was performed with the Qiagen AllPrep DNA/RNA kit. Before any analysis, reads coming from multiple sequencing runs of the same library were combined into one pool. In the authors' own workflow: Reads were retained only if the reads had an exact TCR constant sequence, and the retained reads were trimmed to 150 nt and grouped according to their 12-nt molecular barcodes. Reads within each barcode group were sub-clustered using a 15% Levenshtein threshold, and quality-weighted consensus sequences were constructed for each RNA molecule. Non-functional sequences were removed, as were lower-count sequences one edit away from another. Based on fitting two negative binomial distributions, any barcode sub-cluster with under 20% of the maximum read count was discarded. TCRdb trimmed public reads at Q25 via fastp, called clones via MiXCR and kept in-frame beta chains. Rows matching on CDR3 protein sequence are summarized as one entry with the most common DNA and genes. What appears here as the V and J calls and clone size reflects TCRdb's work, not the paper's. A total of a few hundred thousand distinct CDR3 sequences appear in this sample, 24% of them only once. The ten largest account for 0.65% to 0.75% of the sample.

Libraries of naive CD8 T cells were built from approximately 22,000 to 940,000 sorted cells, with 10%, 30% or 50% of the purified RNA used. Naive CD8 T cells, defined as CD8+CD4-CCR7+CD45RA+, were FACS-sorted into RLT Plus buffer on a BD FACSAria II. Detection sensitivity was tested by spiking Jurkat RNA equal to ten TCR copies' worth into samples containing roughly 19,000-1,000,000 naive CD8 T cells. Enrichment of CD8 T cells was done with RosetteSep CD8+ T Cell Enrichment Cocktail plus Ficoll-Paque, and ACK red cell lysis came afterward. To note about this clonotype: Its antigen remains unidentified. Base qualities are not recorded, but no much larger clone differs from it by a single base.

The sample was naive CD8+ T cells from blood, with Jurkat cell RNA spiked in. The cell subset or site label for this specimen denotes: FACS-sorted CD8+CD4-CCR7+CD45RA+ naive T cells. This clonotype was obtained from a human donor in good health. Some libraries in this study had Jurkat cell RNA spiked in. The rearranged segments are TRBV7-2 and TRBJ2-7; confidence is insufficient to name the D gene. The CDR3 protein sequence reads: CASSLTPGEQYF. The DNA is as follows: TGTGCCAGCAGCTTAACCCCGGGTGAGCAGTACTTC.